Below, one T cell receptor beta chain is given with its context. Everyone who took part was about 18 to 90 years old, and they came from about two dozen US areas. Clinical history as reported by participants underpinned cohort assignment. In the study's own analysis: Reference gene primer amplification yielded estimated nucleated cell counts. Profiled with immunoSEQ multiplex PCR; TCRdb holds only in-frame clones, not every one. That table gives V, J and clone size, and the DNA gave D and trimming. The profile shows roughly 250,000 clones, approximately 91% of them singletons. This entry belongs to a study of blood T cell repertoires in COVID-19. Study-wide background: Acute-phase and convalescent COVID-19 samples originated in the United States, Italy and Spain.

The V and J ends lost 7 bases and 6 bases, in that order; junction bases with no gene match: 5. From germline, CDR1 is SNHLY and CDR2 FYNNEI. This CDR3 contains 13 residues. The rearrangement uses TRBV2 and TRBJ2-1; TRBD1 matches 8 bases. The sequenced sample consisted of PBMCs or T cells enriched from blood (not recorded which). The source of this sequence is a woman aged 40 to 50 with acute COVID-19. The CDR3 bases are TGTGCCAGCACACAGGGGGTGTTCAATGAGCAGTTCTTC. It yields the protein CASTQGVFNEQFF.